This T cell receptor beta chain derives from a study of low-dose radiotherapy and immunotherapy resistance in tumors (dated by TCRdb to 2021 to 2024). With regard to the full study: Cohort 1 received 0.5 Gy per fraction every 2 weeks, with a prescribed total PTV dose of 6.5 Gy. In Cohort 2, 1 Gy per fraction was delivered every two weeks, for a total of 13 Gy over 26 weeks. Nivolumab was administered intravenously as a 240 mg flat dose every two weeks, and ipilimumab was administered intravenously at 1 mg/kg every six weeks. Cyclophosphamide 200 mg/m2 was given intravenously every two weeks, one day before each radiation and immunotherapy administration. Starting on cycle 1 day 1, patients took 300 mg of aspirin by mouth once daily for four cycles. No randomization into treatment groups was done for the people taking part in the trial. Eight patients were included in the translational analysis, namely three from the first dose cohort plus the first five from the second dose cohort.

As to this clonotype: Its antigen target is currently unknown. Base qualities are missing; no much larger clone stands one base away.

The time point label corresponds to: after trial treatment. The sample's treatment or condition label, decoded: LDRT plus nivolumab, ipilimumab, low-dose cyclophosphamide and aspirin (RACIN trial). The donors came from RACIN, which was a single-arm phase I dose-escalation trial that paired nivolumab and ipilimumab with aspirin, low-dose cyclophosphamide and low-dose radiotherapy. Patients were eligible if they had advanced solid tumors that were TIL-negative. Data came from an Illumina HiSeq 2500. Superscript III and a set of TRAV- and TRBV-specific primers were used to synthesize first-strand cDNA, so that both TCRalpha and TCRbeta chains were covered. TCRs were amplified with Phusion for 20 to 25 PCR cycles, with a constant-region primer paired with the adapter attached to the V primers. The MessageAmp II aRNA Amplification Kit was used to amplify the isolated mRNA, with in vitro transcription run for more than 15 hours at 37 degrees C. mRNA for TCR sequencing was isolated with the Dynabeads mRNA DIRECT Purification Kit. A second 25-cycle Phusion PCR added indexed Illumina adapters, and products were purified with AMPure XP beads. In the original analysis: Custom Perl scripts were used to pool TCR sequences that encoded the same protein, to remove out-of-frame sequences, and to calculate the abundance of each clonotype. Any TCR sequence supported by only a single read was excluded from analysis. Shannon entropy, Gini index, clonality, richness, and the frequency of TCRs shared between repertoires were included as repertoire metrics. TCRdb reworked the public reads: Q25 trimming with fastp, MiXCR clone assembly, productive beta chains retained. Rows with one shared CDR3 protein collapse into an entry with the most common genes and DNA. These V and J calls originate from TCRdb's pipeline instead of the authors' own analysis. Within this sample are nearly 60,000 distinct CDR3 sequences, with about a quarter of them counted one time only. The ten largest clones add up to less than 7.5% of the sample.

This receptor was taken from a male donor with prostate cancer. The material sequenced was PBMCs, taken after low-dose radiotherapy plus immunotherapy.

The CDR3 corresponds to CSVVEATYEQYF. The DNA reads as follows: TGCAGCGTTGTGGAGGCCACCTACGAGCAGTACTTC. The chain is encoded by TRBV29-1 joined to TRBJ2-7, with TRBD2 as a weak D call on 5 bases. The V and J ends are trimmed by 4 bases and 2 bases, leaving 9 bases between them. Based on the germline V gene, the CDR1 and CDR2 sequences are SQVTM and ANQGSEA. There are 12 amino acids in the CDR3, from cysteine to phenylalanine inclusive. Of all the DNA, just the CDR3 is kept, 36 bases in frame from base 1.